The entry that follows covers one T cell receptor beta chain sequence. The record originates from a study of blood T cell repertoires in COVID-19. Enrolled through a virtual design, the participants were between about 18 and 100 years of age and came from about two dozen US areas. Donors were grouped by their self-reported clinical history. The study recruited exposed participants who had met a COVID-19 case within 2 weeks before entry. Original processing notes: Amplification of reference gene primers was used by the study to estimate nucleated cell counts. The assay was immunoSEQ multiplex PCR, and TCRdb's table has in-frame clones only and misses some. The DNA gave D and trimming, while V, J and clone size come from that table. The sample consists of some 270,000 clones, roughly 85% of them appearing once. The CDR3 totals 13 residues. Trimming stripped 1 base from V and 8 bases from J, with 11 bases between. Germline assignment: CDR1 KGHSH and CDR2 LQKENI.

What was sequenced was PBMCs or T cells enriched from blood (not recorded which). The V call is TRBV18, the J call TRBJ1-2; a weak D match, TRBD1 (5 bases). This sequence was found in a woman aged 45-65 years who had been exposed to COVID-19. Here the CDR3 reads CASSPQGDFGYTF. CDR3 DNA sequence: TGTGCCAGCTCACCACAAGGGGATTTCGGCTACACCTTC.